This TCR beta chain was documented in a study of blood T cell repertoires in COVID-19. At the level of the study: Donors in the United States, Italy and Spain gave samples during acute or convalescent COVID-19.

Participant-reported clinical history was the basis for cohort assignment. Per the authors' pipeline: Estimated nucleated cell counts came from reference gene primer amplification. Libraries were prepared by immunoSEQ multiplex PCR; TCRdb keeps only in-frame clonotypes and omits some of them. V, J and clone size derive from that table, while D and trimming were established from the DNA sequence. Of about 230,000 clones in the sample, more than 70% were seen once. The TCR was taken from a woman in her 40s with acute COVID-19. Sequences were obtained from PBMCs or T cells enriched from blood (not recorded which).

CDR3 in DNA: TGTGCCAGCAGCATGGACAGGGTAGGCCTCTATGGCTACACCTTC. It is translated as CASSMDRVGLYGYTF. This sequence joins TRBV5-6 and TRBJ1-2; the match to TRBD1 covers 8 bases. The junction had 9 bases not matched to a gene; V was cut back by 4 bases and J by 4 bases. There are 15 residues in the CDR3. Germline V gene data show CDR1 as SGHDT and CDR2 as YYEEEE.